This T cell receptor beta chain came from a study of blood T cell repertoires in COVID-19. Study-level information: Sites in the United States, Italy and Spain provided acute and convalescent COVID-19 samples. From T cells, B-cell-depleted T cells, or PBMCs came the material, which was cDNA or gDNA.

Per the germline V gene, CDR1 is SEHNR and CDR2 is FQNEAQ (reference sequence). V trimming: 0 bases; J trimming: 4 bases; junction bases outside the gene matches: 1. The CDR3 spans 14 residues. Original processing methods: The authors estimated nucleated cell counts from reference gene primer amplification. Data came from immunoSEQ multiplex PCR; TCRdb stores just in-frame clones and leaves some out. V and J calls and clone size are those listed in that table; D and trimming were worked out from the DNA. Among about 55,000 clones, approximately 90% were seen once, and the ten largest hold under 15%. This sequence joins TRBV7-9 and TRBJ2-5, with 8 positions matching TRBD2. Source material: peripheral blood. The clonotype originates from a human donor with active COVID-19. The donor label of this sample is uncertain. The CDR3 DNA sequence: TGTGCCAGCAGCTTAGCTGGGACTAGAGAGACCCAGTACTTC. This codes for CASSLAGTRETQYF.